Listed below are T cell receptor beta chains from one sample, sequenced in a study of human T cells and chemical hapten exposure. TCRdb recomputed calls from the RACE reads with MiXCR, one row per CDR3 protein. The sample records 62,000 or so distinct CDR3 sequences, roughly 11% being singletons. The sequenced sample was whole blood, obtained in connection with sensitization to the hapten diphenylcyclopropenone (DPC). Every receptor here comes from a woman aged 50 to 60 with alopecia areata. Some clones in this sample may be carry-over from other donors' samples. Each CDR3 is given without its conserved first and last residue. Fields, in order: CDR3 protein, V gene, D gene, J gene. D genes are given only for firm matches.

ASFPDRNTEAF,TRBV28,.,TRBJ1-1
ASSQESGLTITALH,TRBV4-2,.,TRBJ1-6
SVGQGNGYT,TRBV29-1,TRBD1,TRBJ1-2
ASSFFSGANVLT,TRBV28,.,TRBJ2-6
ASSLSRGGITYEQY,TRBV7-9,TRBD2,TRBJ2-7
ASSSAGARPNSPLH,TRBV27,.,TRBJ1-6
ASSTYVDEKNIQY,TRBV9,.,TRBJ2-4
ASSVPWQDDFSGNTIY,TRBV6-1,.,TRBJ1-3
SSGDRHTEAF,TRBV29-1,TRBD1,TRBJ1-1
ASSPGTSGNIQY,TRBV5-1,.,TRBJ2-4
ASSNLAGGLYEQY,TRBV6-2/TRBV6-3,TRBD2,TRBJ2-7
ASSTSTTAETQY,TRBV5-1,.,TRBJ2-5
ASSVATQGLSTDTQY,TRBV9,.,TRBJ2-3
ASTFGGARTEAF,TRBV28,.,TRBJ1-1
AWSAQGNSPLH,TRBV30,.,TRBJ1-6
ASSYTTGSVHEQF,TRBV6-2/TRBV6-3,.,TRBJ2-1
ASSYARTGEAF,TRBV6-6,TRBD1,TRBJ1-1
ASSPGGGGEKLF,TRBV7-2,.,TRBJ1-4
SANDPWGDPLFANEQF,TRBV20-1,.,TRBJ2-1
ASSLTNNYGYT,TRBV7-2,.,TRBJ1-2
ASSEDGNQPQH,TRBV9,.,TRBJ1-5
ASGTVLQGGYT,TRBV6-2/TRBV6-3,.,TRBJ1-2
ASSLSGAISGNTIY,TRBV7-6,.,TRBJ1-3
ASSFRQTYEQY,TRBV28,.,TRBJ2-7
ASSLTIVDTQY,TRBV7-9,.,TRBJ2-3
ASSMSGQMSSGNTIY,TRBV6-5,TRBD1,TRBJ1-3
ASSRNRQVSLEAF,TRBV7-2,.,TRBJ1-1
SVDGQGYEQY,TRBV29-1,.,TRBJ2-7
ASTTYGGTGEKLF,TRBV27,.,TRBJ1-4
ASSPTLSSPLH,TRBV18,.,TRBJ1-6
ASSQLGQAQLQETQY,TRBV14,TRBD1,TRBJ2-5
SASDSVNQPQH,TRBV20-1,.,TRBJ1-5
SARDPNHNEQF,TRBV20-1,.,TRBJ2-1
ASSLTHTDTQY,TRBV7-6,.,TRBJ2-3
ASSAHSNSGIAF,TRBV9,.,TRBJ1-1
ASSEPGGSSYEQY,TRBV10-1,TRBD2,TRBJ2-7
ASSPSQVQETQY,TRBV18,.,TRBJ2-5
ASSEITGRTAKNIQY,TRBV28,TRBD2,TRBJ2-4
ASSYSTDGLNIQY,TRBV6-6,.,TRBJ2-4
ASSLEAGGIYNEQF,TRBV7-2,TRBD2,TRBJ2-1
SATVGREDEQY,TRBV20-1,TRBD2,TRBJ2-7
ATSPGFATDTQY,TRBV15,.,TRBJ2-3
ASSSSPDGSEQF,TRBV28,.,TRBJ2-1
ASSLTGATNEKLF,TRBV7-2,.,TRBJ1-4
ATMRATNGNQPQH,TRBV6-2/TRBV6-3,.,TRBJ1-5
SVTGFAEAF,TRBV29-1,.,TRBJ1-1
ASSWLAGGRDTQY,TRBV11-2,TRBD2,TRBJ2-3
ATSDPANTGELF,TRBV24-1,.,TRBJ2-2
SVSGGSRGEQF,TRBV29-1,TRBD1,TRBJ2-1
ASSLSPTGTGELF,TRBV7-2,.,TRBJ2-2
ASSIGQKSSYNEQF,TRBV19,.,TRBJ2-1
AWSVKGKGNTEAF,TRBV30,.,TRBJ1-1
ASSSRRTQY,TRBV28,.,TRBJ2-3
ASSSRQGSSSYNSPLH,TRBV13,TRBD1,TRBJ1-6
ASSQDRVGGTEAF,TRBV12-3/TRBV12-4,TRBD1,TRBJ1-1
ASRRGGQSEQY,TRBV6-5,.,TRBJ2-7
ASSLAGWNTEAF,TRBV7-9,.,TRBJ1-1
ASSRGGADYGYT,TRBV7-9,.,TRBJ1-2